The rows below give T cell receptor beta chains drawn from one sample of a study of T-cell reconstitution after alpha-beta-depleted transplantation in children. TCRdb passed the PCR reads through MiXCR, listing each CDR3 protein once. The repertoire holds around 200,000 distinct CDR3 sequences, with roughly 8.1% as singletons. This specimen consisted of PBMCs, mostly from graft donor cells, obtained 360 days after TCRalphabeta/CD19-depleted stem cell transplant. These TCRs come from a male patient aged 2 to 9 who had a stem cell transplant for acute myeloid leukemia, so the T cells may come from the graft donor. CDR3s include the opening cysteine and the closing phenylalanine or tryptophan. The order of the fields is clone size, V gene, J gene, D gene, CDR3 DNA, CDR3 protein. The D gene is left open where the match is weak. Clone size, where shown, is once, few, many, or a class for clones that have expanded.

>-|TRBV12-3/TRBV12-4|TRBJ2-2|TRBD2
TGTGCCAGCAGTTCCCTAGCGGGAGTGGTCGCCGGGGAGCTGTTTTTT
CASSSLAGVVAGELFF
>few|TRBV5-1|TRBJ1-2|-
TGCGCCAGCAGTGCCAGGGCGTTTGGCTACACCTTC
CASSARAFGYTF
>many|TRBV4-1|TRBJ1-1|TRBD1
TGCGCCAGCAGCCGCACAGGGGATCACACTGAAGCTTTCTTT
CASSRTGDHTEAFF
>few|TRBV5-1|TRBJ2-3|-
TGCGCCAGCAGCCAGGGGCAGGAAACAGATACGCAGTATTTT
CASSQGQETDTQYF
>many|TRBV29-1|TRBJ2-5|-
TGCAGCGTTGAAGATCTACTCTTTCAGGGCCCCACTTATAGGGAGACCCAGTACTTC
CSVEDLLFQGPTYRETQYF
>many|TRBV20-1|TRBJ2-2|TRBD2
TGCAGTGCTAGGGGCTCTAGCGGGGCGAACACCGGGGAGCTGTTTTTT
CSARGSSGANTGELFF
>many|TRBV15|TRBJ2-1|-
TGTGCCACCAGGGGGGATAGGGATGAGCAGTTCTTC
CATRGDRDEQFF
>many|TRBV15|TRBJ2-3|-
TGTGCCACCAGCAGAGAACCAAGTCACTTTGGGGATACGCAGTATTTT
CATSREPSHFGDTQYF
>few|TRBV25-1|TRBJ2-1|-
TGTGCCAGCAGTGAGGGAGGTTCCCAACGTCTTGAGCAGTTCTTC
CASSEGGSQRLEQFF
>many|TRBV5-1|TRBJ1-2|TRBD1
TGCGCCAGCAGCTCGGACAGGGTTCTCGGCTACACCTTC
CASSSDRVLGYTF
>-|TRBV5-1|TRBJ2-5|-
TGCGCCAGCAGCTTGGTACGGGCTCAGGACATGACCCAGTACTTC
CASSLVRAQDMTQYF
>few|TRBV13|TRBJ2-5|-
TGTGCCAGCAGAATAAAGGGGGGACTACAAGAGACCCAGTACTTC
CASRIKGGLQETQYF
>-|TRBV7-9|TRBJ2-5|TRBD2
TGTGCCAGCAGCCCGGGGACTAGCGGGAATGTGGTAGAGACCCAGTACTTC
CASSPGTSGNVVETQYF
>many|TRBV4-3|TRBJ2-3|-
TGCGCCAGCAGCCAAGACAGGTTTTATACGCAGTATTTT
CASSQDRFYTQYF
>-|TRBV20-1|TRBJ1-4|-
TGCAGTGCTAATAAGGGTGGGAAACTGTTTTTT
CSANKGGKLFF
>-|TRBV5-1|TRBJ2-7|-
TGCGCCAGCAGCTTGACCAGGGGGGACAACGAGCAGTACTTC
CASSLTRGDNEQYF
>many|TRBV27|TRBJ2-1|-
TGTGCCAGCAGTCCTAGACAGGTTATCCACAATGAGCAGTTCTTC
CASSPRQVIHNEQFF
>few|TRBV7-7|TRBJ2-1|-
TGTGCCAGCAGCTTAGAGGCAAGAGACAATGAGCAGTTCTTC
CASSLEARDNEQFF
>few|TRBV12-5|TRBJ2-3|-
TGTGCTAGTGGTTTGTGGAGCGGCACAGATACGCAGTATTTT
CASGLWSGTDTQYF
>few|TRBV12-3/TRBV12-4|TRBJ2-7|TRBD2
TGTGCCAGCAGTTTAAAAGGCGGATCTCTTCGGGAGGGCCCGGACTACGAGCAGTACTTC
CASSLKGGSLREGPDYEQYF
>many|TRBV5-1|TRBJ2-2|-
TGCGCCAGCAGCGGCGGCGGCCCCGGGGAGCTGTTTTTT
CASSGGGPGELFF
>-|TRBV29-1|TRBJ2-5|TRBD2
TGCAGCGTTGACGGATTAGCGGGGTATCAAGAGACCCAGTACTTC
CSVDGLAGYQETQYF
>many|TRBV11-3|TRBJ2-1|-
TGTGCCAGCAGCTTAGCTCTTGCTTCCGGGGAGCAGTTCTTC
CASSLALASGEQFF
>-|TRBV12-3/TRBV12-4|TRBJ2-4|-
TGTGCCAGCAGTTTCCGTTCCGCTGAGTCTTTAGCCAAAAACATTCAGTACTTC
CASSFRSAESLAKNIQYF
>-|TRBV5-1|TRBJ1-2|TRBD1
TGCGCCAGCAGCTTGGGACAGGGCCAAGGGAGCTATGGCTACACCTTC
CASSLGQGQGSYGYTF
>many|TRBV5-1|TRBJ2-5|-
TGCGCCAGCAGTCACCAAGAGACCCAGTACTTC
CASSHQETQYF